This T cell receptor beta chain emerged from a study of PD-1 blockade in classical Hodgkin lymphoma. About this clone: Its antigen is still unknown.

Assay used: immunoSEQ multiplex PCR; TCRdb lists only in-frame clones, some missing. Of roughly 32,000 clones in the sample, roughly 80% were seen once. All patients relapsed after autologous stem cell transplantation, and brentuximab vedotin exposure varied. Notes on the study in general: Compared with baseline, CD4+ but not CD8+ TCR diversity had risen significantly by C4D1. Prior to therapy, complete responders displayed diversity much like that of newly diagnosed patients.

The input for sequencing was peripheral blood mononuclear cells (PBMCs), taken at baseline. The clonotype originates from a human donor with classical Hodgkin lymphoma.

The DNA of the CDR3 is TGTGCCAGCAGCCAAGCTGGTCGGGGCGTGATTAATTATGGCTACACCTTC. Protein: CASSQAGRGVINYGYTF. The chain joins TRBV14 to TRBJ1-2; D might be TRBD1 (5 bases). Germline V gives CDR1 SGHDN, CDR2 FVKESK. The CDR3 has 17 residues. Trimming cost V 1 base and J 5 bases, with 20 bases left between them.